The 18 T cell receptor beta chains reported below all come from one sample, sequenced in a study of T cells of healthy individuals. TCRdb re-analysed the 5' RACE reads in MiXCR, keeping a single row per CDR3 protein. There are roughly 76,000 distinct CDR3 sequences in the sample; approximately 4.7% occur only once, and about 7.5% lies in the top ten. The source is a female donor in good health.

The rearrangement links TRBV7-9 to TRBJ1-4; D not resolved. The CDR3 is made up of 13 amino acids. Between the trimmed V and J ends, which lost 6 bases and 3 bases, there was a span of 8 bases. Germline lookup yields CDR1 SEHNR and CDR2 FQNEAQ (reference sequence). CDR3 sequence: CASSVHSNEKLFF. DNA of the CDR3: TGTGCCAGCAGTGTACACTCTAATGAAAAACTGTTTTTT.

This clonotype was observed at least ten times. The V call is TRBV7-2, the J call TRBJ2-2; D gene ambiguous. The germline V gene encodes CDR1 SGHTA and CDR2 FQGNSA. V lost 1 base, J lost 1 base, and 4 bases lay in between. This CDR3 region has 14 residues. The CDR3 region has the DNA TGTGCCAGCAGCTTAGACGGGAACACCGGGGAGCTGTTTTTT. This gives the protein CASSLDGNTGELFF.

This clonotype occurred many times. A read error may produce the germline difference seen at one junction end. The V and J genes are TRBV6-2 or TRBV6-3 and TRBJ1-5; a possible D gene is TRBD1 (6 bases). This CDR3 spans 13 amino acids. In germline, CDR1 is MNHEY, CDR2 SVGEGT. CDR3 sequence: CAGRRDTDQPQHF. CDR3 DNA: TGTGCCGGCAGACGGGACACCGATCAGCCCCAGCATTTT.

This clonotype was counted many times. This chain joins TRBV4-1 and TRBJ2-5; TRBD1 might be the D (6 bases). V lost 4 bases and J 1 base, leaving 10 bases between the germline ends. CDR1 and CDR2 from the germline V gene are MGHRA and YSYEKL. This CDR3 has 14 amino acids. DNA for the CDR3: TGCGCCAGCAGCCTACGGGACACCCAAGAGACCCAGTACTTC. It translates to CASSLRDTQETQYF.

This clonotype has ten or more counts. This chain uses TRBV7-2 with TRBJ2-3; TRBD2 aligns across 8 bases. The V and J ends lost 5 bases and 10 bases, in that order; junction bases with no gene match: 5. CDR1 is SGHTA, CDR2 FQGNSA, per germline. The CDR3 loop spans 12 amino acids. CDR3 sequence (DNA): TGTGCCAGCAGCCAAGGACTAGCAGCGCAGTATTTT. Amino acid sequence: CASSQGLAAQYF.

The chain uses TRBV5-1 and TRBJ1-2; 8 bases fit TRBD1. After removal of 1 base from V and 7 bases from J, the junction contained 15 bases not matched to a gene. The CDR3 is 17 residues long. CDR1 is SGHRS, CDR2 YFSETQ, per germline. The CDR3 region has the DNA TGCGCCAGCAGCTTGTCTTCTCCCCAGGGGGCTCCTATTGGCTACACCTTC. Protein: CASSLSSPQGAPIGYTF.

This clonotype was recorded many times. DNA of the CDR3: TGTGCCAGCAGTTCGGGGACAGCTATGAACACTGAAGCTTTCTTT. Amino acid sequence: CASSSGTAMNTEAFF. The chain recombines TRBV28 with TRBJ1-1; 7 bases match TRBD1. After removal of 4 bases from V and 0 bases from J, the junction contained 5 bases not matched to a gene. The CDR3 sequence is 15 residues long. Germline CDR1 and CDR2: MDHEN and SYDVKM.

This clonotype was recorded at least ten times. This sequence joins TRBV13 and TRBJ2-5; D call uncertain. The V end lost 0 bases, the J end lost 0 bases, and 14 bases lay between the germline ends. The V gene's germline CDR1 is PRHDT and CDR2 FYEKMQ (reference sequence). This CDR3 has 17 residues. CDR3 DNA sequence: TGTGCCAGCAGCTTAGGGGTGGCCACCGGGTACCAAGAGACCCAGTACTTC. Protein sequence: CASSLGVATGYQETQYF.

This chain joins TRBV15 and TRBJ2-3, with D unresolved. V lost 6 bases and J 2 bases, leaving 15 bases between the germline ends. The CDR3 is made up of 15 amino acids. Looked up from germline, CDR1 is LNHNV and CDR2 is YYDKDF (reference sequence). The CDR3 coding sequence is TGTGCCACCAGTGGAACGGAGACAACCACAGATACGCAGTATTTT. It codes for CATSGTETTTDTQYF.

V gene TRBV4-3 combines with J gene TRBJ2-1; 8 bases fit TRBD2. Germline V gene lookup returns CDR1 LGHNA and CDR2 YSLEER. There are 18 residues in the CDR3. With V trimmed by 0 bases and J by 2 bases, 9 bases remained unmatched. The CDR3 DNA reads TGCGCCAGCAGCCAAGAGGGACTAGGAGCGGGAGCCTACAATGAGCAGTTCTTC. This codes for CASSQEGLGAGAYNEQFF.

This CDR3 is CASSPDRVAGNTIYF. The DNA of the CDR3 is TGTGCCAGCAGTCCGGACAGGGTCGCTGGAAACACCATATATTTT. This chain links TRBV2 with TRBJ1-3, with 8 bases fitting TRBD1. The CDR3 is 15 amino acids. Germline trimming cut 5 bases from V and 2 bases from J; bases unmatched to any gene: 5. Germline loops: CDR1 SNHLY, CDR2 FYNNEI.

This clonotype was detected ten times or more. The V call is TRBV12-3 or TRBV12-4, the J call TRBJ2-3; 7 nucleotides line up with TRBD1. This CDR3 has 14 residues. Trimming took 5 bases from V and 5 from J; bases not matched to a gene: 7. CDR3 sequence: CASSTTGAGDTQYF. The CDR3 DNA is TGTGCCAGCAGTACTACAGGGGCAGGAGATACGCAGTATTTT.

This clonotype was seen many times. The chain recombines TRBV12-3 or TRBV12-4 with TRBJ2-6; 12 bases agree with TRBD1. V trimming: 6 bases; J trimming: 4 bases; junction bases outside the gene matches: 7. The CDR3 has 17 residues. CDR3 sequence reads: CASRAGQGAPGANVLTF. As DNA, the CDR3 is TGTGCCAGCAGAGCGGGACAGGGGGCGCCCGGGGCCAACGTCCTGACTTTC.

The chain is built from TRBV9 and TRBJ2-2, with 8 positions matching TRBD2. From germline, CDR1 is SGDLS and CDR2 YYNGEE. Trimming cost V 4 bases and J 4 bases; bases outside gene matches: 9. The CDR3 runs 16 residues. CDR3 DNA: TGTGCCAGCAGCACCCGGGGACTAGAATTCACCGGGGAGCTGTTTTTT. As protein: CASSTRGLEFTGELFF.

This clonotype was observed a handful of times. The chain joins TRBV9 to TRBJ1-1, with TRBD1 matching over 8 bases. The germline V gene encodes CDR1 SGDLS and CDR2 YYNGEE. CDR3 length: 14 residues. Unmatched junction bases numbered 10, after V lost 5 bases and J lost 7 bases. This CDR3 is CASRNDRGSGEAFF. In nucleotides, the CDR3 is TGTGCCAGCAGAAACGACAGGGGATCAGGTGAAGCTTTCTTT.

The table lists this clonotype with a few counts. The chain links TRBV2 to TRBJ1-6; D is unresolved. Germline loops: CDR1 SNHLY, CDR2 FYNNEI. Trimming shortened V by 7 bases and J by 6 bases, and 10 bases separated the two germline ends. The CDR3 is 13 residues long. Here the CDR3 reads CASIVRTNSPLHF. The CDR3 coding sequence is TGTGCCAGCATCGTCAGGACTAATTCACCCCTCCACTTT.

This clonotype was picked up many times. The chain links TRBV7-2 to TRBJ2-3; D unclear. Germline CDR1 reads SGHTA; CDR2 reads FQGNSA. There are 14 residues in the CDR3. Trimming removed 1 base at V and 4 bases at J, with 9 bases between. DNA of the CDR3: TGTGCCAGCAGCTTAGGACGGAGCCCAGATACGCAGTATTTT. Amino acids: CASSLGRSPDTQYF.

This clonotype was counted ten times or more. The gene calls are TRBV27 and TRBJ1-2; 10 nucleotides agree with TRBD1. The trim removed 5 bases at V and 1 base at J, leaving 7 bases unmatched. CDR3 size: 16 residues. Germline-derived CDR1 and CDR2 are MNHEY and SMNVEV (reference sequence). CDR3 loop: CASSPLTGGGNYGYTF. The CDR3 nucleotides read TGTGCCAGCAGTCCACTGACAGGGGGCGGTAACTATGGCTACACCTTC.